Presented here are 32 T cell receptor beta chains from one specimen sequenced in a study of shared clonotypes between healthy human individuals. Sequenced by immunoSEQ multiplex PCR; TCRdb stores in-frame clones only, minus some. The sample includes 650,000 to 800,000 clones, approximately 77% of them seen just once. Sequencing input: memory CD4+ T cells sorted from blood. Subset reported: CD45RA-negative fraction. These receptors were taken from a woman under 40 in good health.

The V call is TRBV5-1, the J call TRBJ1-4; no clear D gene. V dropped 1 base and J dropped 10 bases, with 11 bases sitting between them. The CDR3 spans 13 residues. Germline V gives CDR1 SGHRS, CDR2 YFSETQ. The CDR3 DNA sequence: TGCGCCAGCAGCTTGATTCAGGAGGGAAAACTGTTTTTT. It yields the protein CASSLIQEGKLFF.

The chain combines TRBV4-2 with TRBJ1-4, with 7 nucleotides matching TRBD1. This CDR3 has 15 residues. V gave up 1 base and J gave up 7 bases; unmatched junction bases: 6. Germline V gene sequence: CDR1 LGHNA, CDR2 YNFKEQ. The CDR3 loop is CASSQVSTGAEKLFF. CDR3 DNA sequence: TGTGCCAGCAGCCAAGTTTCAACAGGGGCTGAAAAACTGTTTTTT.

This clone was detected a few times. V gene TRBV27 combines with J gene TRBJ2-5, with 13 bases that match TRBD2. The CDR3 is 16 residues long. J gave up 1 base and V 6 bases, and 5 bases lay outside the gene matches. Germline values: CDR1 MNHEY, CDR2 SMNVEV (reference sequence). CDR3 sequence reads: CASSSGLAGVQETQYF. For the CDR3, the DNA is TGTGCCAGCAGCTCTGGACTAGCGGGAGTCCAAGAGACCCAGTACTTC.

This clone was recorded only once. This likely came from a read error, as a far larger clone is one base away. Other DNA sequences in the same sample also yield this CDR3. This chain's CDR3 is CSARTRFEQYF. CDR3 nucleotide sequence: TGCAGTGCTAGGACTAGATTTGAGCAGTACTTC. V is TRBV20-1 and J is TRBJ2-7, with D perhaps TRBD2 (6 bases). This CDR3 is built from 11 residues. From germline, CDR1 is DFQATT and CDR2 SNEGSKA (reference sequence). The V end was cut by 3 bases, the J end by 7 bases, with 10 bases between.

This clone occurred many times. This chain connects TRBV19 to TRBJ2-5, with 10 bases lining up with TRBD2. The CDR3 extends over 15 amino acids. Germline V gene lookup returns CDR1 LNHDA and CDR2 SQIVND (reference sequence). V shed 3 bases and J 6 bases; nucleotides not matched to a gene: 7. The CDR3 coding sequence is TGTGCCAGTAGTATCGGCCTAGCGGGAGTTAAGACCCAGTACTTC. Residues: CASSIGLAGVKTQYF.

The chain joins TRBV28 to TRBJ1-1; 9 bases align to TRBD1. The V gene's germline CDR1 is MDHEN and CDR2 SYDVKM. The CDR3 contains 16 residues. V shed 6 bases, J shed 5 bases, and the junction held 13 bases outside the gene matches. The CDR3 reads CASRQPPGQGRTEAFF. CDR3 sequence (DNA): TGTGCCAGCAGGCAACCTCCGGGACAGGGAAGGACTGAAGCTTTCTTT.

The V call is TRBV19, the J call TRBJ1-3, with TRBD1 as a possible D gene (5 bases). CDR3 size: 14 residues. Looked up from germline, CDR1 is LNHDA and CDR2 is SQIVND (reference sequence). Trimming shortened V by 4 bases and J by 3 bases, and 10 bases separated the two germline ends. The CDR3 region has the DNA TGTGCCAGTAGTACGAGGGACGGTGGAAACACCATATATTTT. Translation: CASSTRDGGNTIYF.

The chain is built from TRBV28 and TRBJ2-2, with 7 nucleotides matching TRBD2. Per the germline V gene, CDR1 is MDHEN and CDR2 is SYDVKM. The trim removed 2 bases at V and 0 bases at J, leaving 9 bases unmatched. The CDR3 runs to 18 residues. CDR3 coding DNA: TGTGCCAGCAGTTTAGAAGGTTGGGAGGGCGCGAACACCGGGGAGCTGTTTTTT. Its translation: CASSLEGWEGANTGELFF.

This chain connects TRBV11-3 to TRBJ2-3; D is unclear. In germline, CDR1 is SGHNT, CDR2 YENEEA. Between the trimmed V and J ends, which lost 1 base and 2 bases, there was a span of 7 bases. This CDR3 is 14 amino acids long. CDR3 amino acids: CASSLGSYTDTQYF. The CDR3 nucleotides are TGTGCCAGCAGCTTAGGTAGCTACACAGATACGCAGTATTTT. The whole variable domain, filled in from reference TRBV11-3 and TRBJ2-3, reads EAGVVQSPRYKIIEKKQPVAFWCNPISGHNTLYWYLQNLGQGPELLIRYENEEAVDDSQLPKDRFSAERLKGVDSTLKIQPAELGDSAVYLCASSLGSYTDTQYFGPGTRLTVL.

This rearrangement joins TRBV7-2 to TRBJ2-3; no firm D call. Trimming left V 4 bases short and J 8 bases short, with 19 bases between. The CDR3 has 15 residues. Germline V lookup: CDR1 SGHTA, CDR2 FQGNSA. DNA for the CDR3: TGTGCCAGCAGCTCAGAACTCGACTCAAAACCTACGCAGTATTTT. As protein: CASSSELDSKPTQYF.

Here the CDR3 reads CAWSVLAGDEQYF. The CDR3 DNA reads as TGTGCCTGGAGTGTACTTGCGGGAGACGAGCAGTACTTC. The chain links TRBV30 to TRBJ2-7, with TRBD2 matching 7 bases. Losses at the gene ends were 0 bases for V and 5 bases for J; bases not matched to a gene: 4. In germline, CDR1 is GTSNPN, CDR2 SVGIG (reference sequence). This CDR3 has 13 amino acids.

To note about this clone: Possible read error: a much larger clone is one base away. Other DNA sequences in the same sample also yield this CDR3. The chain links TRBV6-6 to TRBJ1-1, with no clear D. Germline V gene sequence: CDR1 MNHNY, CDR2 SVGAGI (reference sequence). There are 13 residues in the CDR3. V was shortened by 2 bases and J by 1 base, with 5 bases between the two germline ends. The CDR3 region is CASSYAGNTEAFF. In DNA form, the CDR3 reads TGTGCCAGCAGTTACGCTGGGAACACTGAAGCTTTCTTT.

The genes are TRBV7-9 and TRBJ1-5; D uncertain. V shed 1 base and J shed 0 bases, with 4 bases lying between them. The length of the CDR3 is 14 residues. The germline CDR1 and CDR2 sequences are SEHNR and FQNEAQ (reference sequence). The CDR3 bases are TGTGCCAGCAGCTTAGGTACTAGCAATCAGCCCCAGCATTTT. Its protein product is CASSLGTSNQPQHF.

The rearrangement uses TRBV19 and TRBJ1-5; D uncertain. Germline-derived CDR1 and CDR2 are LNHDA and SQIVND (reference sequence). Trimming pared 5 bases from V and 3 bases from J, leaving 14 bases between. This CDR3 has 15 residues. The CDR3 spells CASSRGMGYNQPQHF. The CDR3 region has the DNA TGTGCCAGTAGTCGCGGGATGGGGTACAATCAGCCCCAGCATTTT. Together with reference TRBV19 and TRBJ1-5, the CDR3 gives the full variable domain: DGGITQSPKYLFRKEGQNVTLSCEQNLNHDAMYWYRQDPGQGLRLIYYSQIVNDFQKGDIAEGYSVSREKKESFPLTVTSAQKNPTAFYLCASSRGMGYNQPQHFGDGTRLSIL.

This rearrangement joins TRBV4-1 to TRBJ2-1; 10 nucleotides agree with TRBD2. Germline-derived CDR1 and CDR2 are MGHRA and YSYEKL. Trimming removed 4 bases from V and 8 bases from J; junction bases left unmatched: 8. The CDR3 runs to 15 residues. DNA of the CDR3: TGCGCCAGCAGCCTTGGAGCGGGAGGGTCGGATGAGCAGTTCTTC. It encodes CASSLGAGGSDEQFF.

CDR3 sequence: CASSIAPGQPYEQYF. The CDR3 nucleotides are TGTGCCAGTAGTATAGCCCCGGGACAACCCTACGAGCAGTACTTC. V gene TRBV19 combines with J gene TRBJ2-7; tentatively, D is TRBD1 (6 bases). The CDR3 runs to 15 residues. Trimming pared 1 base from V and 2 bases from J, leaving 12 bases between. In germline, CDR1 is LNHDA, CDR2 SQIVND (reference sequence).

V is TRBV28 and J is TRBJ2-3; 9 bases agree with TRBD2. From germline, CDR1 is MDHEN and CDR2 SYDVKM. Trimming at V came to 8 bases and at J to 4 bases, leaving 7 bases not matched to a gene. CDR3 size: 14 residues. The CDR3 DNA is TGTGCCAGCGCCGCGGGAGGGCCTCCAGATACGCAGTATTTT. Translated, it gives CASAAGGPPDTQYF. Filled out from reference TRBV28 and TRBJ2-3, the complete variable domain reads DVKVTQSSRYLVKRTGEKVFLECVQDMDHENMFWYRQDPGLGLRLIYFSYDVKMKEKGDIPEGYSVSREKKERFSLILESASTNQTSMYLCASAAGGPPDTQYFGPGTRLTVL.

The rearrangement joins TRBV5-4 to TRBJ1-1; D is perhaps TRBD1 (6 bases). Germline values: CDR1 SGHNT, CDR2 YYREEE (reference sequence). This CDR3 is built from 13 residues. With 4 bases removed from V and 7 bases from J, the gap between germline ends came to 14 bases. The CDR3 reads CASSRGQNVEAFF. The CDR3 nucleotides are TGTGCCAGCAGCAGGGGACAAAATGTTGAAGCTTTCTTT.

The rearrangement links TRBV10-2 to TRBJ2-2; tentatively, D is TRBD2 (6 bases). V lost 2 bases and J 5 bases, leaving 15 bases between the germline ends. Per the germline V gene, CDR1 is WSHSY and CDR2 is SAAADI. The CDR3 covers 16 residues. The CDR3 spells CASSEDGGTGTGELFF. CDR3 in DNA: TGCGCCAGCAGTGAGGATGGCGGGACTGGGACCGGGGAGCTGTTTTTT.

On this clone itself: This may arise from a read error, as a much more abundant clone is one base away. The chain uses TRBV7-8 and TRBJ1-1; D is uncertain. The CDR3 extends over 13 amino acids. The V gene's germline CDR1 is SGHVS and CDR2 FQNEAQ. Between the trimmed V and J ends, which lost 2 bases and 5 bases, there was a span of 9 bases. CDR3 coding DNA: TGTGCCAGCAGCTTAAGCGAAGGGACTGAAGCTTTCTTT. The encoded protein is CASSLSEGTEAFF.

This clone appeared many times. The chain combines TRBV5-5 with TRBJ1-5; TRBD1 might be the D (5 bases). Germline values: CDR1 SGHKS, CDR2 YYEKEE (reference sequence). V lost 0 bases and J 7 bases, leaving 14 bases between the germline ends. The CDR3 is made up of 15 amino acids. CDR3: CASSLEPGSRQPQHF. The CDR3 DNA reads as TGTGCCAGCAGCTTGGAGCCAGGGTCTCGGCAGCCCCAGCATTTT.

This clone was observed a handful of times. The rearrangement joins TRBV4-2 to TRBJ2-7, with 8 positions matching TRBD2. CDR1 LGHNA and CDR2 YNFKEQ come from the germline V gene. V shed 4 bases and J 2 bases; nucleotides not matched to a gene: 7. The CDR3 spans 15 residues. CDR3 sequence (DNA): TGTGCCAGCAGCCTCGCACAGGGACTAGCCTACGAGCAGTACTTC. This codes for CASSLAQGLAYEQYF.

The chain uses TRBV28 and TRBJ2-7; D ambiguous. Per the germline V gene, CDR1 is MDHEN and CDR2 is SYDVKM. Trimming shortened V by 5 bases and J by 1 base, and 12 bases separated the two germline ends. The length of the CDR3 is 14 residues. The CDR3 region has the DNA TGTGCCAGCAGTCCGTCGGACGGATCCTACGAGCAGTACTTC. This sequence encodes CASSPSDGSYEQYF.

The chain couples TRBV19 to TRBJ2-3; 9 bases align to TRBD1. The V gene end was trimmed by 5 bases and the J gene end by 2 bases; junction bases not matched to a gene: 5. The CDR3 runs 15 residues. CDR1 LNHDA and CDR2 SQIVND come from the germline V gene (reference sequence). DNA for the CDR3: TGTGCCAGTAGTCACAGGGGGCTCCCCACAGATACGCAGTATTTT. Translating gives CASSHRGLPTDTQYF.

CDR3 in amino acids: CAISVSATEAFF. CDR3 coding DNA: TGTGCCATCAGTGTTTCGGCGACTGAAGCTTTCTTT. The chain uses TRBV10-3 and TRBJ1-1, with D unclear. CDR3 length: 12 residues. In germline, CDR1 is ENHRY, CDR2 SYGVKD. The V gene lost 4 bases and the J gene lost 5 bases, with 8 bases spanning the gap.

As regards this clone: Other DNA sequences in this specimen translate into the identical CDR3. For the CDR3, the DNA is TGTGCCAGCAGCCTTGGACAATACGAGCAGTACTTC. This codes for CASSLGQYEQYF. The chain recombines TRBV7-9 with TRBJ2-7, with D maybe TRBD1 (5 bases). The CDR3 totals 12 residues. Trimming pared 5 bases from V and 4 bases from J, leaving 9 bases between. Germline assignment: CDR1 SEHNR and CDR2 FQNEAQ (reference sequence).

DNA for the CDR3: TGTGCCACCAGCAGGAGAAGGGCGGACAATGAGCAGTTCTTC. This encodes CATSRRRADNEQFF. The rearrangement links TRBV27 to TRBJ2-1, with D uncertain. This CDR3 region has 14 residues. V lost 10 bases and J lost 5, with 18 bases in between. In germline, CDR1 is MNHEY, CDR2 SMNVEV (reference sequence).

J is TRBJ1-1 and V is TRBV12-2. TRBV12-2 is noted as a pseudogene. The CDR3 runs 12 residues. Here the CDR3 DNA reads TGTGCAAGTCGCCGGGTCCCGGAGGCTTCTTTCTTT. Translation: CASRRVPEASFF.

The chain is built from TRBV28 and TRBJ1-2; maybe TRBD1 (5 bases). CDR1 MDHEN and CDR2 SYDVKM come from the germline V gene. V was shortened by 2 bases and J by 5 bases, with 12 bases between the two germline ends. The CDR3 is made up of 14 amino acids. This CDR3 reads CASSLEGLVYGYTF. In nucleotides, the CDR3 is TGTGCCAGCAGTTTAGAGGGGTTGGTTTATGGCTACACCTTC.

The V gene is TRBV5-1, the J gene TRBJ2-5, with D tentatively TRBD2 (5 bases). This CDR3 has 16 residues. Between the trimmed V and J ends, which lost 2 bases and 7 bases, there was a span of 21 bases. In germline, CDR1 is SGHRS, CDR2 YFSETQ. DNA for the CDR3: TGCGCCAGCAGCTTAGCTAGCAGTTCAGAGCAGGCGACCCAGTACTTC. It yields the protein CASSLASSSEQATQYF.

V gene TRBV19 combines with J gene TRBJ1-4; 10 bases are a match to TRBD1. The CDR3 extends over 15 amino acids. Trimming took 6 bases from V and 7 from J; bases not matched to a gene: 8. The germline CDR1 and CDR2 sequences are LNHDA and SQIVND (reference sequence). The CDR3 loop is CASSPWTGGSEKLFF. CDR3 bases: TGTGCCAGTAGCCCTTGGACAGGGGGAAGTGAAAAACTGTTTTTT. Variable domain in full (rest from reference TRBV19 and TRBJ1-4): DGGITQSPKYLFRKEGQNVTLSCEQNLNHDAMYWYRQDPGQGLRLIYYSQIVNDFQKGDIAEGYSVSREKKESFPLTVTSAQKNPTAFYLCASSPWTGGSEKLFFGSGTQLSVL.

This clone came up a few times. This chain joins TRBV28 and TRBJ2-7, with D unclear. The CDR3 is made up of 12 amino acids. Germline values: CDR1 MDHEN, CDR2 SYDVKM. Trimming pared 5 bases from V and 5 bases from J, leaving 10 bases between. This CDR3 reads CASSPWNHEQYF. CDR3 in DNA: TGTGCCAGCAGTCCATGGAACCACGAGCAGTACTTC.